The rows below give T cell receptor beta chains drawn from one sample of a study of T cell responses to AZD1222 COVID-19 vaccine. Generated by immunoSEQ multiplex PCR, the TCRdb table keeps only in-frame clones and is missing some. The sample holds approximately 100,000 clones, about 95% seen once. Sequencing was performed on peripheral blood, taken on day 0 of AZD1222 vaccination. All receptors come from an adult in good health. The CDR3 runs from the conserved cysteine through the conserved F or W. A D gene is named only where the DNA matches it firmly. Rows may omit the clone size; those that give it use once, few, many or a size class.

D gene,CDR3 length,V gene,J gene,clone size,CDR3 protein,CDR3 DNA
NA,15,TRBV24-1,TRBJ1-2,NA,CATSARRGPAYGYTF,TGTGCCACCAGTGCCCGGAGGGGACCGGCCTATGGCTACACCTTC
TRBD1,15,TRBV5-5,TRBJ2-1,NA,CASSFGDSVYNEQFF,TGTGCCAGCAGCTTTGGGGACAGTGTTTACAATGAGCAGTTCTTC
TRBD2,13,TRBV9,TRBJ2-1,NA,CASSTSGVGEQFF,TGTGCCAGCAGCACTAGCGGGGTCGGGGAGCAGTTCTTC
NA,14,TRBV18,TRBJ1-4,NA,CASSRQATNEKLFF,TGTGCCAGCTCGCGACAAGCAACTAATGAAAAACTGTTTTTT
NA,16,TRBV13,TRBJ2-5,NA,CASSRGLSEALETQYF,TGTGCCAGCAGTAGGGGACTTAGTGAGGCTTTGGAGACCCAGTACTTC
NA,14,TRBV27,TRBJ1-3,NA,CASSSWGGGNTIYF,TGTGCCAGCAGTTCGTGGGGCGGCGGAAACACCATATATTTT
NA,14,TRBV11-3,TRBJ2-7,NA,CASSPRVISYEQYF,TGTGCCAGCAGCCCCAGGGTGATATCCTACGAGCAGTACTTC
NA,13,TRBV5-4,TRBJ1-1,NA,CASSLLDDTEAFF,TGTGCCAGCAGCCTTCTGGATGACACTGAAGCTTTCTTT
TRBD1,13,TRBV29-1,TRBJ1-3,NA,CSVKQGAGNTIYF,TGCAGCGTCAAACAGGGGGCTGGAAACACCATATATTTT
NA,17,TRBV12-5,TRBJ2-4,NA,CASGSQGSWGKKNIQYF,TGTGCTAGTGGTTCCCAGGGGTCTTGGGGCAAGAAAAACATTCAGTACTTC
TRBD1,11,TRBV6-5,TRBJ2-7,NA,CASSRDSKQYF,TGTGCCAGCAGCCGGGACAGCAAGCAGTACTTC
NA,13,TRBV6-5,TRBJ2-4,once,CASSPGGKNIQYF,TGTGCCAGCAGCCCCGGGGGTAAAAACATTCAGTACTTC